A selection of T cell receptor beta chains follows, all from one sample in a study of control samples from healthy donors and cancer patients. The assay was immunoSEQ multiplex PCR, and TCRdb's table has in-frame clones only and misses some. The data show some 87,000 clones, 91% seen once. What was sequenced was blood. The receptors were sampled from a man aged 25 to 40 in good health. Each CDR3 is given with its conserved first and last residue. D genes are given only for firm matches. Clone size is stated in some rows and not others, as once, few, many or a class when expanded.

clone_size j_call d_call v_call cdr3_aa cdr3_nt
few TRBJ1-3 TRBD1 TRBV25-1 CASSEYLTGSGNTIYF TGTGCCAGCAGTGAATACCTGACAGGGAGCGGAAACACCATATATTTT
few TRBJ1-2 - TRBV7-9 CASSLAGIKGYGYTF TGTGCCAGCAGCTTAGCGGGGATCAAGGGCTATGGCTACACCTTC
- TRBJ1-4 - TRBV15 CATKGWGTLNEKLFF TGTGCCACCAAAGGTTGGGGGACACTTAATGAAAAACTGTTTTTT
- TRBJ2-3 TRBD2 TRBV3-1/TRBV3-2 CASSQRTSSTDTQYF TGTGCCAGCAGCCAAAGGACTAGCAGCACAGATACGCAGTATTTT
- TRBJ2-5 TRBD2 TRBV24-1 CATSSGGRGETQYF TGTGCCACCAGTAGTGGCGGGAGGGGGGAGACCCAGTACTTC
- TRBJ1-2 - TRBV27 CASSPTRDGTYGYTF TGTGCCAGCAGTCCCACCCGGGACGGGACCTATGGCTACACCTTC
- TRBJ1-1 - TRBV27 CASSSRVNTEAFF TGTGCCAGCAGTTCCAGGGTGAACACTGAAGCTTTCTTT
- TRBJ2-5 - TRBV7-2 CASSLDREETQYF TGTGCCAGCAGCTTAGACAGGGAAGAGACCCAGTACTTC
- TRBJ2-5 - TRBV7-9 CASSLEGARETQYF TGTGCCAGCAGCTTAGAGGGTGCCAGGGAGACCCAGTACTTC
- TRBJ2-7 TRBD1 TRBV2 CASINPGQVEYRDYEQYF TGTGCCAGCATCAACCCGGGACAGGTCGAATATCGGGACTACGAGCAGTACTTC
- TRBJ2-7 TRBD2 TRBV7-9 CASTPSGTNYEQYF TGTGCCAGCACCCCCAGCGGGACTAACTACGAGCAGTACTTC
- TRBJ2-5 - TRBV12-5 CASGVEAGSTQYF TGTGCTAGTGGTGTGGAGGCGGGGTCGACCCAGTACTTC
- TRBJ1-1 - TRBV10-1 CASSGRGGGNEAFF TGCGCCAGCAGTGGACGTGGCGGGGGCAATGAAGCTTTCTTT
- TRBJ2-1 - TRBV6-8 CASSRQYNEQFF TGTGCCAGCAGCCGACAGTACAATGAGCAGTTCTTC
- TRBJ1-4 - TRBV2 CASTGASTTNEKLFF TGTGCCAGCACTGGGGCGAGCACAACTAATGAAAAACTGTTTTTT
few TRBJ2-2 - TRBV7-9 CASSLGDMLFF TGTGCCAGCAGCTTAGGTGACATGTTGTTTTTT
- TRBJ1-5 - TRBV7-2 CASSLVGGVSNQPQHF TGTGCCAGCAGCTTAGTCGGGGGGGTTAGCAATCAGCCCCAGCATTTT
- TRBJ1-2 - TRBV19 CASSIRAGEAHGYTF TGTGCCAGTAGTATAAGGGCAGGGGAAGCTCATGGCTACACCTTC
- TRBJ1-1 - TRBV5-6 CASSADTNTEAFF TGTGCCAGCAGTGCGGACACGAACACTGAAGCTTTCTTT
- TRBJ2-1 - TRBV5-1 CASSSDGGSYNEQFF TGCGCCAGCAGCTCCGACGGAGGCTCCTACAATGAGCAGTTCTTC
- TRBJ1-4 - TRBV30 CAWSVRGQKLFF TGTGCCTGGAGTGTAAGGGGACAAAAACTGTTTTTT
- TRBJ1-5 TRBD1 TRBV30 CAWGQGAKSNQPQHF TGTGCCTGGGGACAGGGGGCGAAGAGCAATCAGCCCCAGCATTTT
- TRBJ2-7 - TRBV12-3/TRBV12-4 CASRRQLRSEQYF TGTGCCAGCAGGCGACAGCTTCGATCGGAGCAGTACTTC
- TRBJ1-2 - TRBV11-2 CASSLVEGSGYTF TGTGCCAGCAGCTTAGTGGAGGGAAGCGGCTACACCTTC
- TRBJ1-6 - TRBV19 CASSMGRSSYNSPLHF TGTGCCAGTAGTATGGGCCGGAGCTCCTATAATTCACCCCTCCACTTT
few TRBJ2-1 TRBD2 TRBV5-1 CASSLVGLAGGIADNEQFF TGCGCCAGCAGCTTGGTAGGCCTAGCGGGAGGGATAGCAGACAATGAGCAGTTCTTC
- TRBJ1-2 - TRBV6-1 CASSDSQGYGYTF TGTGCCAGCAGTGATAGCCAGGGGTATGGCTACACCTTC
- TRBJ1-2 - TRBV4-1 CASSQVSVKEAGYTF TGCGCCAGCAGCCAAGTGAGTGTAAAGGAAGCTGGCTACACCTTC
- TRBJ2-2 TRBD1 TRBV7-3 CASSPGGQGATGELFF TGTGCCAGCAGCCCAGGGGGACAGGGGGCGACCGGGGAGCTGTTTTTT
- TRBJ1-4 TRBD1 TRBV2 CASRLDRVGVEKLFF TGTGCCAGCAGACTAGACAGGGTCGGGGTTGAAAAACTGTTTTTT
- TRBJ1-6 - TRBV6-1 CASSDIKNSPLHF TGTGCCAGCAGTGACATAAAGAACTCACCCCTCCACTTT